This TCR beta chain was captured by sequencing in a study of prognosis after radiotherapy for stage I lung cancer. This clonotype was observed at least ten times. Amplification of the TCR beta CDR3 (from genomic DNA) was done by two-round multiplex PCR. First-round PCR, the initial amplification, used primers specific to each TRBV and TRBJ gene. TCRdb passed the multiplex PCR reads through MiXCR, listing each CDR3 protein once. The table records over 50,000 distinct CDR3 sequences, roughly 36% of them present only once. The sequence derives from a donor over 45 with non-small cell lung cancer. The sample consisted of PBMCs, taken before or after stereotactic body radiation therapy (not recorded which).

As DNA, the CDR3 is TGTGCCAGCCGTTCGACAGGACTTTTGAGTCAGCCCCAGCATTTT. Its translation is CASRSTGLLSQPQHF. The gene calls are TRBV2 and TRBJ1-5, with a tentative D call TRBD1 (6 bases). Germline lookup yields CDR1 SNHLY and CDR2 FYNNEI. This CDR3 is 15 amino acids long. Trimming cost V 8 bases and J 6 bases, with 20 bases left between them.